The source of this T cell receptor beta chain is a study of T-cell memory formation after mild COVID-19. Study at large: Across donors, TCR clusters were largely donor specific. Study-wide findings and caveats: The pre-infection memory compartment contained some responding clones, suggesting cross-reactive memory joined.

Trimming pared 2 bases from V and 6 bases from J, leaving 8 bases between. Germline V gives CDR1 MNHEY, CDR2 SVGEGT. This CDR3 is built from 12 residues. About this clonotype: Its specificity is not known.

5'RACE primed from the constant segment yielded TCR alpha and TCR beta cDNA libraries bearing sample barcodes and UMIs. A single record per CDR3 protein comes from TCRdb applying MiXCR to the 5' RACE reads. The sample includes approximately 300,000 distinct CDR3 sequences, 7.5% to 9.5% of them seen just once. The chain carries TRBV6-2 or TRBV6-3 and TRBJ2-7; a possible D gene is TRBD2 (6 bases). The sample consisted of PBMCs or a T cell subset sorted from them (not recorded which). The sequence was obtained from a man between 18 and 29 years old who had mild COVID-19 (a few samples of this study predate the infection). Cell type and time point are not known. This CDR3 is CASSYRGGEQYF. In DNA, the CDR3 is TGTGCCAGCAGTTACCGGGGAGGCGAGCAGTACTTC.